This T cell receptor (beta chain) was retrieved from a study of control samples from healthy donors and cancer patients. There are 15 residues in the CDR3. Germline loops: CDR1 LGHNA, CDR2 YSLEER. Trimming took 4 bases from V and 0 from J, leaving 11 bases between them. This clone has a handful of counts. Generated by immunoSEQ multiplex PCR, the TCRdb table keeps only in-frame clones and is missing some. The sample lists around 82,000 clones; around 87% were seen once. The sequenced material came from blood. The chain uses TRBV4-3 and TRBJ2-3, with a weak D call TRBD2 (5 bases). The receptor was isolated from a middle-aged man in good health. As DNA, the CDR3 is TGCGCCAGCAGCCGAAGGGCTAGCAGCACAGATACGCAGTATTTT. Amino acid sequence: CASSRRASSTDTQYF.